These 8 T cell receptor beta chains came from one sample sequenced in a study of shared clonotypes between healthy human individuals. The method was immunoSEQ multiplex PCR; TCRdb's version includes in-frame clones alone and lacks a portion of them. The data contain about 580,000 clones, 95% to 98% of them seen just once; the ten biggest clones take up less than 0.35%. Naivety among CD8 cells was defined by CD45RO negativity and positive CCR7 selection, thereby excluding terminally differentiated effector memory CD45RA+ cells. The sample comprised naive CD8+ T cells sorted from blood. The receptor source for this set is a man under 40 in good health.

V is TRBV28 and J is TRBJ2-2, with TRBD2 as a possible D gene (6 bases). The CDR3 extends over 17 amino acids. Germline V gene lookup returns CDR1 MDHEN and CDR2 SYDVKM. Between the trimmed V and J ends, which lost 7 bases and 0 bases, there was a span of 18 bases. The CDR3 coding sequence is TGTGCCAGCAATAACCCCGTGCGGGGACCGAACACCGGGGAGCTGTTTTTT. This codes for CASNNPVRGPNTGELFF.

This CDR3 is CATRSREAYEQYF. The CDR3 nucleotides read TGTGCCACCAGAAGCAGGGAGGCCTACGAGCAGTACTTC. The chain employs TRBV15 and TRBJ2-7; possibly TRBD2 for D (6 bases). CDR3 length: 13 amino acids. V was pared by 6 bases and J by 2 bases, with 11 bases between. Germline V gene lookup returns CDR1 LNHNV and CDR2 YYDKDF (reference sequence).

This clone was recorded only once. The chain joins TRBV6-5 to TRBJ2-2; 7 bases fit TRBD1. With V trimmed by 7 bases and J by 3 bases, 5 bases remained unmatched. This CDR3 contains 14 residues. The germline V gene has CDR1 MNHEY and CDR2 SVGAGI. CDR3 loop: CASKTGVYTGELFF. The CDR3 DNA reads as TGTGCCAGCAAAACAGGGGTCTACACCGGGGAGCTGTTTTTT.

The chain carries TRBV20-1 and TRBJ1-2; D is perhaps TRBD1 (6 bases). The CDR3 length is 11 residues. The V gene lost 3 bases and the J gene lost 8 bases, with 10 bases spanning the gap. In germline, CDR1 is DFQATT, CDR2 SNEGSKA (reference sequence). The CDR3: CSARGAKGYTF. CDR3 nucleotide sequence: TGCAGTGCTAGGGGGGCTAAGGGCTACACCTTC.

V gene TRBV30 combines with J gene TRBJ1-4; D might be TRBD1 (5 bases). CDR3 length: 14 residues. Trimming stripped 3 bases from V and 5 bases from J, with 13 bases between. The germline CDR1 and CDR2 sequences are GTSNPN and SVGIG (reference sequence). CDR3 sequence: CAWRPTPGNEKLFF. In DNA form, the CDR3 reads TGTGCCTGGAGACCCACACCAGGGAATGAAAAACTGTTTTTT.

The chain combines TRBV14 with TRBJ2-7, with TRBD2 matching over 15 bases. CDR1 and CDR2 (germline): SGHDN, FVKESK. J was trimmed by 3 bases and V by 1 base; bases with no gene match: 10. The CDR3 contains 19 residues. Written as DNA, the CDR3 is TGTGCCAGCAGCCAAGGCTGGACTAGCGGGAGGGCTGCTGACTACGAGCAGTACTTC. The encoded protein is CASSQGWTSGRAADYEQYF. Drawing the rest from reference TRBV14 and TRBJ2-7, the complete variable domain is EAGVTQFPSHSVIEKGQTVTLRCDPISGHDNLYWYRRVMGKEIKFLLHFVKESKQDESGMPNNRFLAERTGGTYSTLKVQPAELEDSGVYFCASSQGWTSGRAADYEQYFGPGTRLTVT.

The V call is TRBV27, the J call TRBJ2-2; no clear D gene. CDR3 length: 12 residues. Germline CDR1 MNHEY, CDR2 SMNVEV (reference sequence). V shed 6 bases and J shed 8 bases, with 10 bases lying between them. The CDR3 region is CASSPIRGELFF. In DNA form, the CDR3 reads TGTGCCAGCAGCCCCATCCGAGGGGAGCTGTTTTTT.

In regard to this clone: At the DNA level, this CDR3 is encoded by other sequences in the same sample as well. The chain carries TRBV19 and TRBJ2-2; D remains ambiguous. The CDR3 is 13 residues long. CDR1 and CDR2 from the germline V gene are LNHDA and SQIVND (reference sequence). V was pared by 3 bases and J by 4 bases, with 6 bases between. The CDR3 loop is CASSIFGTGELFF. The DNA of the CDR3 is TGTGCCAGTAGTATTTTCGGCACCGGGGAGCTGTTTTTT.